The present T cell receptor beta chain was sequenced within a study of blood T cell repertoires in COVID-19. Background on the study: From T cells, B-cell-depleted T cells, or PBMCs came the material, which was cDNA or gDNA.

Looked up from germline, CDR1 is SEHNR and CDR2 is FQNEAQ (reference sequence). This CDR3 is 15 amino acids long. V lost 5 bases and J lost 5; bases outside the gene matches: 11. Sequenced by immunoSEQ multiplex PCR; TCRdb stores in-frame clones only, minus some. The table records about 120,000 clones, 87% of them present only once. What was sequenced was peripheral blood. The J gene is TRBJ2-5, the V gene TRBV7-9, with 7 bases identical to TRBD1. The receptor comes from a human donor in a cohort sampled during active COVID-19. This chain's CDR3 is CASSRHQTGVETQYF. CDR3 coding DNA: TGTGCCAGCAGCCGGCACCAAACAGGGGTCGAGACCCAGTACTTC.